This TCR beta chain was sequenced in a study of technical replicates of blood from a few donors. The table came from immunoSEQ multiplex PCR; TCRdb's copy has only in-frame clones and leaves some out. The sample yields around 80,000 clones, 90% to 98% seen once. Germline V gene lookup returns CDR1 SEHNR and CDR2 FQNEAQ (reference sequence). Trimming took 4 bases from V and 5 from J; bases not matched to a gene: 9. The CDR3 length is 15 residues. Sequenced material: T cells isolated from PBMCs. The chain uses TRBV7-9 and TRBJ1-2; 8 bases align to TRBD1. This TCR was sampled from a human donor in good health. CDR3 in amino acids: CASSYEGTGPYGYTF. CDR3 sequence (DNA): TGTGCCAGCAGCTATGAAGGGACAGGCCCATATGGCTACACCTTC.